Below, one T cell receptor (beta chain) is given with its context. Its target is unknown. Ten milliliters was the volume of peripheral blood drawn from each donor. This entry comes from a study of blood T cells in healthy people across ages. Study-level findings and limits: Donor CMV status, an unknown factor, possibly confounded changes in expanded clonotypes. TCR beta diversity per million T cells fell roughly linearly with age.

The CDR3 spans 15 residues. The V gene lost 1 base and the J gene lost 4 bases, with 11 bases spanning the gap. Germline assignment: CDR1 SGHTA and CDR2 FQGNSA. Using a J-beta primer mix together with a sample-barcoded 5' primer, a second PCR was run for about 7 to 12 cycles. Each CDR3 protein is one row after TCRdb ran MiXCR on the 5' RACE reads. The sample includes 980,000 or so distinct CDR3 sequences, 45% to 50% seen only once; the top ten take around an eighth. The chain carries TRBV7-2 and TRBJ2-1; D not certain. Sequencing was carried out using blood. The source of this sequence is a man younger than 45 in good health. DNA of the CDR3: TGTGCCAGCAGCTTAGGGCGTATTCCGTACAATGAGCAGTTCTTC. Its protein product is CASSLGRIPYNEQFF.